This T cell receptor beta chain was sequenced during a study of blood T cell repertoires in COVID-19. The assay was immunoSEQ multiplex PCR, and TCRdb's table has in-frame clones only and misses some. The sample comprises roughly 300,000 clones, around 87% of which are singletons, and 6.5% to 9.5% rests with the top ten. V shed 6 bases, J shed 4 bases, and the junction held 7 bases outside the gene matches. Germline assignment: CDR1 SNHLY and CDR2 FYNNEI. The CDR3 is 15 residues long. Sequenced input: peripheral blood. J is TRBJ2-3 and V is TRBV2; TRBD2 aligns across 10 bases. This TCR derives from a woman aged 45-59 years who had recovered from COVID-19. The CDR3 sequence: CASRTIAGGADTQYF. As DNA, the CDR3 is TGTGCCAGCAGAACTATAGCGGGGGGCGCAGATACGCAGTATTTT.